This T cell receptor (beta chain) was sequenced during a study of vaccination effects on CD4 cells after COVID-19 (dated by TCRdb to between 2021 and 2024). About the full investigation: The ViraFEST assay stimulated PBMC with viral peptide pools and then used TCR sequencing to identify antigen-specific CD4+ T cell clonotypes by expansion. Each participant received two doses of an mRNA SARS-CoV-2 vaccine, either BNT162b2 or mRNA-1273. Each well held 1.5 million to 2 million PBMC cultured in IMDM containing roughly 5% human AB serum, 10 IU/ml IL-2 and gentamicin, along with approximately 10 ug/ml peptides. The study compared SARS-CoV-2 spike-specific CD4+ TCR repertoires before and after mRNA vaccination in COVID-19 convalescent patients and infection-naive vaccine recipients. Altogether, nine to ten COVID-19 convalescent patients and several SARS-CoV-2-naive healthy vaccine recipients made up the full study. In the study, cultures from other donors were sequenced using the Oncomine TCR Beta short-read assay on an Illumina iSeq 100.

Broader findings and caveats from the paper: Only a small number of convalescent patients were included, and no early post-infection timepoints were available, which limited the study. At late post-vaccination timepoints, both infection-induced and vaccine-induced clones showed marked clonal contraction, consistent with waning T cell responses. Among healthy vaccine recipients, nearly all vaccine-induced clones were SARS-CoV-2 mono-reactive, and only 1 of 255 was cross-reactive with common cold coronaviruses.

As regards this clone: The target of this receptor is not known. Within one base of it there is no much larger clone, and no base qualities were kept.

The CDR3 runs 14 amino acids, cysteine and phenylalanine included. Only the CDR3 region is kept as DNA, spanning 42 bases read in frame from base 1. The germline ends are 8 bases apart after V is trimmed by 0 bases and J by 5 bases. Taken from the germline V gene, the CDR1 and CDR2 loops are MNHNS and SASEGT. Library preparation was by the immunoSEQ multiplex PCR assay. TCR beta CDR3 sequencing was performed on DNA from the cultured, isolated CD4+ T cells. As for how the authors treated the data: Non-productive TCR sequences were removed, reads were trimmed to the CDR3 region, and CDR3s of at least 7 amino acids were retained. Antigen-specific clonotypes were identified with the MANAFEST web app by comparing expansion in peptide wells against reference cultures. To be called positive, a clone needed expansion at FDR<0.05 compared with the reference and with all other wells, an odds ratio greater than 5, and a frequency greater than 0.1% in two replicate wells. Cross-reactive clonotypes were defined as significantly expanded in SARS-CoV-2 spike wells and in at least one common cold coronavirus spike condition. CDR3 similarity was assessed by Levenshtein distance using the stringdist R package, and unrooted trees were constructed with ape in R 3.6.1. TCRdb's version of the immuneACCESS table is confined to in-frame rearrangements and falls short of the full clone set. An unresolved V gene accounts for under half of the shortfall where checked; the remainder is of unknown origin. V and J calls and clone size follow that table, whereas D and trimming were derived from the DNA. This sample holds 30,000 or so clones; more than 55% were observed only once. Roughly 9.2% of the sample goes to the ten largest clones.

After roughly 11 days of culture, CD4+ T cells were isolated with the EasySep CD4+ T cell isolation kit. The absence of prior SARS-CoV-2 infection in healthy vaccine recipients was confirmed by negative nucleocapsid antibodies before and after vaccination. Half of the culture medium was replaced with fresh IL-2-containing medium on days 3 and 7. Each peptide stimulation condition was cultured in triplicate wells unless otherwise noted. Using Ficoll-Paque Plus gradient centrifugation, PBMC were separated from whole blood and then either used fresh or cryopreserved at -140C. The QIAamp micro DNA kit was used to extract genomic DNA from the cultured CD4+ T cells.

The chain is made from TRBV6-1 and TRBJ1-5; D gene: possibly TRBD1, on 6 matching bases. This material consisted of CD4+ T cells from PBMCs cultured without peptide, taken before COVID-19 vaccination. This receptor was taken from a human donor who received a COVID-19 vaccine. The CDR3 protein sequence reads: CASSEAAGDQPQHF. The bases read TGTGCCAGCAGTGAAGCGGCAGGGGATCAGCCCCAGCATTTT.